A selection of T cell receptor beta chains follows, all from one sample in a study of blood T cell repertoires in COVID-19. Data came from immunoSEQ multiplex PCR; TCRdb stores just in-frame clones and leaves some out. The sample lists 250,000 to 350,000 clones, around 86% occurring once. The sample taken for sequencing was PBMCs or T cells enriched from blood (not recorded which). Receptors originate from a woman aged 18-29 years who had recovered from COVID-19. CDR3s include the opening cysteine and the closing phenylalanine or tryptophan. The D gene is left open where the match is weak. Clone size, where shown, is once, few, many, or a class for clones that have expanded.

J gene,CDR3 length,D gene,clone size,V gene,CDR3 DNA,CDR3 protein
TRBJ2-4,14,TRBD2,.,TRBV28,TGTGCCAGCAGTAAACTAGCGATATCAAACATTCAGTACTTC,CASSKLAISNIQYF
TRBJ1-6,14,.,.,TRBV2,TGTGCCAGCACTCGTGAGGCGGCGAATTCACCCCTCCACTTT,CASTREAANSPLHF
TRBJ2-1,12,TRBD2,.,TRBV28,TGTGCCAGCAGGAGCTTGAGCGGGAGTCAGTTCTTC,CASRSLSGSQFF
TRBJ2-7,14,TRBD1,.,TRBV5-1,TGCGCCAGCAGCTTCAATAGGGGGCCCTACGAGCAGTACTTC,CASSFNRGPYEQYF
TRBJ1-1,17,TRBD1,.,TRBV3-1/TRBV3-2,TGTGCCAGCAGCCTCCTTAGGGAGGCAGGGGGAAACACTGAAGCTTTCTTT,CASSLLREAGGNTEAFF
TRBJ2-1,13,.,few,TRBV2,TGTGCCAGCAGACTCGACAGCTACAATGAGCAGTTCTTC,CASRLDSYNEQFF
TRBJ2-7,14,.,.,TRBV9,TGTGCCAGCAGCGTAGATGTAGCAACCTACGAGCAGTACTTC,CASSVDVATYEQYF
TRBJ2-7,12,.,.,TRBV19,TGTGCCAGTAGTATATCTAGCAACGAGCAGTACTTC,CASSISSNEQYF
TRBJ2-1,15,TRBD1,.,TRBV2,TGTGCCAGCAGTCGACAGGGACAAACTTACAATGAGCAGTTCTTC,CASSRQGQTYNEQFF
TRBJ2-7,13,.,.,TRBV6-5,TGTGCCAGCGGGTTTGGGGGGACCTACGAGCAGTACTTC,CASGFGGTYEQYF
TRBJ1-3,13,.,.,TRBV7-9,TGTGCCAGCAGCTTAGTTACTGGAAACACCATATATTTT,CASSLVTGNTIYF
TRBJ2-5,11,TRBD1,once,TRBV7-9,TGTGCCAGCAGTCAGGAGACAGGGCAGTACTTC,CASSQETGQYF
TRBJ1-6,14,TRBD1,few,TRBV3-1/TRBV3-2,TGTGCCAGCAATGACAGGGCGAGGGACTCACCCCTCCACTTT,CASNDRARDSPLHF
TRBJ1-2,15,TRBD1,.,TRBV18,TGTGCCAGCTCACCAAACCGGGACAGCACCTATGGCTACACCTTC,CASSPNRDSTYGYTF
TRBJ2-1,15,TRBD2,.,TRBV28,TGTGCCAGCATGGGGAGCGGGAGGGCCTACAATGAGCAGTTCTTC,CASMGSGRAYNEQFF
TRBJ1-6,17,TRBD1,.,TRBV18,TGTGCCAGCTCGGCATCAAGGGGGCGAGGTATTAATTCACCCCTCCACTTT,CASSASRGRGINSPLHF
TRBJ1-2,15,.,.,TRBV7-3,TGTGCCAGCAGCTTAGGAGACAGAATCAACTATGGCTACACCTTC,CASSLGDRINYGYTF
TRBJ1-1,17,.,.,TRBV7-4,TGTGCCAGCAGCTTAGAAGCCCAGGGGCGCGCCAGGACTGAAGCTTTCTTT,CASSLEAQGRARTEAFF
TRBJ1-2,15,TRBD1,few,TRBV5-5,TGTGCCAGCAGCTTGGGGACAGGGATCGACTATGGCTACACCTTC,CASSLGTGIDYGYTF
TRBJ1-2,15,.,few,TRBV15,TGTGCCACCAGCAGTCATCCTAGAGGTCCGCGAGGCTACACCTTC,CATSSHPRGPRGYTF
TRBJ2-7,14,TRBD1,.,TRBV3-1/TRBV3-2,TGTGCCAGAATCCCGGGACAGGGGGCCTACGAGCAGTACTTC,CARIPGQGAYEQYF
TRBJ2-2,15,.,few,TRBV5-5,TGTGCCAGCAGCTTTCAGGCACAGATCACCGGGGAGCTGTTTTTT,CASSFQAQITGELFF
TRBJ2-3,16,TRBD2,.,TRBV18,TGTGCCAGCTCACCCAGGATAAGCGGGAGGGCAGATACGCAGTATTTT,CASSPRISGRADTQYF
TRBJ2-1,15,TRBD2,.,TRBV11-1,TGTGCCAGCAGCTCGGGACTAGCGGGACGCAATGAGCAGTTCTTC,CASSSGLAGRNEQFF
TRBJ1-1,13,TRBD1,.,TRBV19,TGTGCCATTAAAGGGGGCGATTGGTCTGAAGCTTTCTTT,CAIKGGDWSEAFF
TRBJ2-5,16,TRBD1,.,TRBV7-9,TGTGCCAGCAGCTTAGACAGGGGGCAGCACCAAGAGACCCAGTACTTC,CASSLDRGQHQETQYF
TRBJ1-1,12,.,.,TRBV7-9,TGTGCCAGCAGCCTGAGCAGGGGTGAAGCTTTCTTT,CASSLSRGEAFF
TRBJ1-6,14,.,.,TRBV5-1,TGCGCCAGCAGCCCAGGGTATTCGGATTCACCCCTCCACTTT,CASSPGYSDSPLHF
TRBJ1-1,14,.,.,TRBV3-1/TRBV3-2,TGTGCCAGCAGCCGGACACAGGGGAACACTGAAGCTTTCTTT,CASSRTQGNTEAFF
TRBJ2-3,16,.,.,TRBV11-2,TGTGCCAGCAGACATTACGACAGGGGAGGGGTAGATACGCAGTATTTT,CASRHYDRGGVDTQYF
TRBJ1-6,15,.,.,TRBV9,TGTGCCAGCAGCGCCGAGGGAGACTTTAATTCACCCCTCCACTTT,CASSAEGDFNSPLHF
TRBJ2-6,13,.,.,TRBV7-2,TGTGCCAGCAGCCCGGCTGGGGCCAACGTCCTGACTTTC,CASSPAGANVLTF
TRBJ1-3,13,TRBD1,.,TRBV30,TGTGCCTGGACACAGGGGACTGGAAACACCATATATTTT,CAWTQGTGNTIYF
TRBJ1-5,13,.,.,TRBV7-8,TGTGCCAGCAGTCTACAGGGTAGTCAGCCCCAGCATTTT,CASSLQGSQPQHF
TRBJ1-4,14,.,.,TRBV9,TGTGCCAGCAGCGTAGGGGGAACGGGAGAAAAACTGTTTTTT,CASSVGGTGEKLFF
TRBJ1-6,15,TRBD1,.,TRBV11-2,TGTGCCAGCAGCTTAAGGACAGGGGATAATTCACCCCTCCACTTT,CASSLRTGDNSPLHF
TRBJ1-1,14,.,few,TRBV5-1,TGCGCCAGCAGCTTGGTAGAGGGAGCCACTGAAGCTTTCTTT,CASSLVEGATEAFF
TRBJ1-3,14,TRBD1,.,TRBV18,TGTGCCAGCTCGGGACAGGGATCTGGAAACACCATATATTTT,CASSGQGSGNTIYF
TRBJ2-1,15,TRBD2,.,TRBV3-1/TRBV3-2,TGTGCCAGCAGCCCTAGCGGGGGCGAATACAATGAGCAGTTCTTC,CASSPSGGEYNEQFF
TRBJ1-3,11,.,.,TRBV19,TGTGCCAGTAGCGGGGGAAACACCATATATTTT,CASSGGNTIYF
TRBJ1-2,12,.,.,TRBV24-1,TGTGCCACCAGTGACTTGATCGGTGGCTACACCTTC,CATSDLIGGYTF
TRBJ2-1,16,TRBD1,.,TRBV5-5,TGTGCCAGCAGCCTAGGACCGGACAGGGACCACAATGAGCAGTTCTTC,CASSLGPDRDHNEQFF
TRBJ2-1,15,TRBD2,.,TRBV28,TGTGCCAGCAGTGCGGGGACTAGCGTCTACAATGAGCAGTTCTTC,CASSAGTSVYNEQFF
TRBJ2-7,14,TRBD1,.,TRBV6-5,TGTGCCAGCAGTTGGGGACAGGGCCCCTACGAGCAGTACTTC,CASSWGQGPYEQYF
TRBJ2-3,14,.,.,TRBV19,TGTGCCAGTAGTATTAGAATTAGCACAGATACGCAGTATTTT,CASSIRISTDTQYF
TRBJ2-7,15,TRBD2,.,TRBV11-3,TGTGCCAGCAGCCGAGGACTAGATAGCTCCTACGAGCAGTACTTC,CASSRGLDSSYEQYF
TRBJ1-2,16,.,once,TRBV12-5,TGTGCTAGTGGTTTGGTACCGGCAGGAGCGGGCTCTGGCTACACCTTC,CASGLVPAGAGSGYTF
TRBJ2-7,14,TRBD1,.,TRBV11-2,TGTGCCAGCAGCTCGGGGACAGACTCCTACGAGCAGTACTTC,CASSSGTDSYEQYF
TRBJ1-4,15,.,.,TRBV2,TGTGCCAGCAGTGTGGCCGGGACAACAGGGGAAAAACTGTTTTTT,CASSVAGTTGEKLFF